A single sample is the source of the 3 T cell receptor beta chains below, sequenced in a study of T cell clones after liver transplantation. Clones were sequenced by immunoSEQ multiplex PCR, and TCRdb holds only the in-frame ones, with some missing. The sample holds approximately 72,000 clones, over 85% seen once. This specimen was CD4+ T cells from blood, taken before liver transplant. These receptors were obtained from a human donor who received a liver transplant.

Here the CDR3 DNA reads TGTGCCAGCAGTTTATCTACAGGGAACACCGGGGAGCTGTTTTTT. The encoded protein is CASSLSTGNTGELFF. The chain employs TRBV27 and TRBJ2-2, with a tentative D call TRBD1 (5 bases). CDR3 length equals 15 residues. In germline, CDR1 is MNHEY, CDR2 SMNVEV (reference sequence). Trimming took 0 bases from V and 1 from J, leaving 6 bases between them.

The rearrangement uses TRBV7-8 and TRBJ2-2; 10 positions match TRBD2. Germline V gene data show CDR1 as SGHVS and CDR2 as FQNEAQ. CDR3 length: 14 residues. Trimming took 7 bases from V and 6 from J; bases not matched to a gene: 5. CDR3 in amino acids: CASTLAGVAGELFF. CDR3 DNA: TGTGCCAGCACGCTAGCGGGAGTTGCCGGGGAGCTGTTTTTT.

The chain carries TRBV27 and TRBJ2-2; 9 bases agree with TRBD1. Trimming removed 5 bases from V and 5 bases from J; junction bases left unmatched: 9. This CDR3 is 16 amino acids long. CDR1 is MNHEY and CDR2 is SMNVEV in the germline V gene (reference sequence). As DNA, the CDR3 is TGTGCCAGCAGTCACGGGACAGGGAAGGGGACCGGGGAGCTGTTTTTT. It codes for CASSHGTGKGTGELFF.